This T cell receptor beta chain was documented in a study of regulatory T cells in long-lasting Graves disease. Stated time point: persistent/refractory GD, antithyroid drugs over 5 years with positive TRAb. PBMC-derived RNA was used for the TCR library. Findings and limits, study-wide: Under persistent disease, TRBV28, TRBJ1-2 and TRBJ2-5 were used preferentially.

This clonotype was detected many times. The antigen is not known. Building the TCR beta libraries relied on iRepertoire HTBI primers, and CDR3 regions underwent Arm-PCR. In TCRdb, the multiplex PCR reads were re-called with MiXCR into one record per CDR3 protein. This table holds about 470,000 distinct CDR3 sequences, less than 25% found once. Germline CDR1 SNHLY, CDR2 FYNNEI. Trimming shortened V by 6 bases and J by 0 bases, and 14 bases separated the two germline ends. The CDR3 totals 16 residues. The TCR comes from a female donor with Graves disease. The sample in question was peripheral blood mononuclear cells (PBMCs), obtained when the disease was refractory, from a patient treated with antithyroid drugs. The V and J genes are TRBV2 and TRBJ1-4; D perhaps matches TRBD1 (5 bases). CDR3 amino acids: CASRRMTASTNEKLFF. The CDR3 nucleotides are TGTGCCAGCAGACGGATGACAGCGTCAACTAATGAAAAACTGTTTTTT.